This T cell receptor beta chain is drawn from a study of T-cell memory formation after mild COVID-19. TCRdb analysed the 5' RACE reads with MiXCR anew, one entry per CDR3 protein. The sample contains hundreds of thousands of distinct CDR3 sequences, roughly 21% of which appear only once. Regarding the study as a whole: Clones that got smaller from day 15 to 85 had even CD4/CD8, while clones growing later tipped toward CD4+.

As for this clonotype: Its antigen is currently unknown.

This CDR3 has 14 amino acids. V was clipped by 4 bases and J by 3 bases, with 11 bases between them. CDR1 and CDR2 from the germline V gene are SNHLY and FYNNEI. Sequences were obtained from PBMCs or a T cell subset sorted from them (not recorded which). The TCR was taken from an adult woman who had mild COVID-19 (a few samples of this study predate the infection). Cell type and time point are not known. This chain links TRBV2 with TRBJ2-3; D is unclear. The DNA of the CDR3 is TGTGCCAGCAGTGGAAGGAGAAGTACAGATACGCAGTATTTT. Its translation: CASSGRRSTDTQYF.